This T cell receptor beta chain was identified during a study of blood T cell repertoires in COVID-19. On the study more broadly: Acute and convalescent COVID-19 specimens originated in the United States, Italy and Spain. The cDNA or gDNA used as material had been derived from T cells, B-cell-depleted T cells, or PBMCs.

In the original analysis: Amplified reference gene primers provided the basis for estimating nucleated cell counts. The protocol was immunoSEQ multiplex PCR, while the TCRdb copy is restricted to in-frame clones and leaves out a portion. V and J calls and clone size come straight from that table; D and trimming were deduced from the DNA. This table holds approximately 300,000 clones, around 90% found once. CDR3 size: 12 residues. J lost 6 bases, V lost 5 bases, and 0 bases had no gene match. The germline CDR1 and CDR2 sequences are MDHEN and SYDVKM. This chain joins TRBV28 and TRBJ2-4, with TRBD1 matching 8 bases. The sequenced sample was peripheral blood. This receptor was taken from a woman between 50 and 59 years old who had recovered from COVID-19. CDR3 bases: TGTGCCAGCAGTCAGGGGGCAAACATTCAGTACTTC. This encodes CASSQGANIQYF.